The text below deals with one T cell receptor beta chain. Its antigen is as yet unknown. The germline V gene has CDR1 LNHDA and CDR2 SQIVND (reference sequence). The length of the CDR3 is 13 residues. V was trimmed by 1 base and J by 7 bases, leaving 10 bases between them. The data belong to a study of shared clonotypes between healthy human individuals. Looking at the study overall: The people who gave samples were a couple of women and three men aged 18 to 49.

Study-wide findings and caveats: Sequencing depth was expected to affect clonotype sharing among donors.

Several immunoSEQ plates received, in even portions, the genomic DNA of each subset. DNA from unsorted PBMC was sequenced on ten immunoSEQ deep assay plates. Clones were sequenced by immunoSEQ multiplex PCR, and TCRdb holds only the in-frame ones, with some missing. The repertoire holds about 490,000 clones, around 73% seen once, with approximately 12% in the top ten. The sample comprised PBMCs. The sequence derives from a woman aged 40 to 50 in good health. Some clones in this sample may be carry-over from other donors' samples. The chain employs TRBV19 and TRBJ1-2; no firm D call. The CDR3 is CASSIAAASGYTF. The CDR3 DNA follows: TGTGCCAGTAGTATAGCGGCCGCGAGTGGCTACACCTTC.